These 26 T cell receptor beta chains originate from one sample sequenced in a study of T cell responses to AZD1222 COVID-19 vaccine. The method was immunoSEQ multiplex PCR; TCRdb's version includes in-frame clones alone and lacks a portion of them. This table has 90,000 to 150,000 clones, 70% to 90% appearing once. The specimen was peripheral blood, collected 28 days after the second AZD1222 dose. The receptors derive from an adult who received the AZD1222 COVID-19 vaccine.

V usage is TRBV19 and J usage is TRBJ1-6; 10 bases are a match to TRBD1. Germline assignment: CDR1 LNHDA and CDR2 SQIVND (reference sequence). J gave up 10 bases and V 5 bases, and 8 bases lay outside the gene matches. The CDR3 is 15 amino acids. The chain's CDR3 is CASSLTGGVNSPLHF. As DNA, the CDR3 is TGTGCCAGTAGTTTGACAGGGGGCGTCAACTCACCCCTCCACTTT.

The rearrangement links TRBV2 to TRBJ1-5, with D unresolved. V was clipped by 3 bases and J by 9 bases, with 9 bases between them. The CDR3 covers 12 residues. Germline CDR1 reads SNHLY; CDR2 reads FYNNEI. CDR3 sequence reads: CASSDLEGPQHF. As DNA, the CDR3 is TGTGCCAGCAGTGATCTTGAAGGGCCCCAGCATTTT.

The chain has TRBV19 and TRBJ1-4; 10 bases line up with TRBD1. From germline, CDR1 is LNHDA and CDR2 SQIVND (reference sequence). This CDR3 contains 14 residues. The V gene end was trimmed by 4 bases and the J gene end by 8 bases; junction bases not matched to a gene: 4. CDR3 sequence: CASSTGQGNEKLFF. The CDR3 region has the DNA TGTGCCAGTAGTACGGGACAGGGGAACGAAAAACTGTTTTTT.

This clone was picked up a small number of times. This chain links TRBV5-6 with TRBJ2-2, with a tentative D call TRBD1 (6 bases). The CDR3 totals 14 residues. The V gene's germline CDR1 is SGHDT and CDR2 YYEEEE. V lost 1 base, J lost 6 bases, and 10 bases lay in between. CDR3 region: CASSLLQGAGELFF. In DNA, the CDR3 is TGTGCCAGCAGCTTGTTACAGGGTGCCGGGGAGCTGTTTTTT.

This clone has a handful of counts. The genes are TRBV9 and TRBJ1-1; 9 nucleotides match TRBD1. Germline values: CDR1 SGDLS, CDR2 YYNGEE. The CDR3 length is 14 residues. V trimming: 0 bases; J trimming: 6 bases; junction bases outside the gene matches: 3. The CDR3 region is CASSVVGTGPEAFF. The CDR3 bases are TGTGCCAGCAGCGTAGTCGGGACAGGGCCTGAAGCTTTCTTT.

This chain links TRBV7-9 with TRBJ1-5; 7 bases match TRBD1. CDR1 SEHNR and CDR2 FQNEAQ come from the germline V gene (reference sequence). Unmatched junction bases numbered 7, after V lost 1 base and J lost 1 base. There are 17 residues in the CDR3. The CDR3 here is CASSLGQGRMSNQPQHF. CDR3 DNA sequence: TGTGCCAGCAGCTTAGGACAGGGTCGGATGAGCAATCAGCCCCAGCATTTT.

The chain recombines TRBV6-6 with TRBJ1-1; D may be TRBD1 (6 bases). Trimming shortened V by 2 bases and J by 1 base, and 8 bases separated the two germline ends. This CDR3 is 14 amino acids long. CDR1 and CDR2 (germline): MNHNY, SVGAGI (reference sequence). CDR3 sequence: CASSYVDRNTEAFF. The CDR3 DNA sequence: TGTGCCAGCAGTTACGTGGACAGGAACACTGAAGCTTTCTTT.

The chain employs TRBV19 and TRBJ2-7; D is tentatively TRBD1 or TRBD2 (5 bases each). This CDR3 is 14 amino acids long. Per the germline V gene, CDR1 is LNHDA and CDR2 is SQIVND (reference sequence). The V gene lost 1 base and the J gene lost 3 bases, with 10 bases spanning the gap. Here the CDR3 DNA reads TGTGCCAGTAGTATAGCCGGGGCTATCTACGAGCAGTACTTC. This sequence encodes CASSIAGAIYEQYF.

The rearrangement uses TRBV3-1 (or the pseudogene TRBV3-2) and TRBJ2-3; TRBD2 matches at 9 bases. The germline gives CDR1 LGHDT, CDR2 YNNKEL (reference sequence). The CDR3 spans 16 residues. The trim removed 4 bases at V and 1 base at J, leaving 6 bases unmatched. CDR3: CASSRELAGGTDTQYF. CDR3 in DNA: TGTGCCAGCAGCCGGGAATTAGCGGGAGGCACAGATACGCAGTATTTT.

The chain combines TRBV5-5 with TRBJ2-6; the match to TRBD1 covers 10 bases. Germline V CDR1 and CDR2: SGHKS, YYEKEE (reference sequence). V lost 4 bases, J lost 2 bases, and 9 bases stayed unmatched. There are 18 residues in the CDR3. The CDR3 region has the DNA TGTGCCAGCAGCCCGGACAGGGGGGATGGCGCTGGGGCCAACGTCCTGACTTTC. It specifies CASSPDRGDGAGANVLTF. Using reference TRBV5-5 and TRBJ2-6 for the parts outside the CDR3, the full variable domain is DAGVTQSPTHLIKTRGQQVTLRCSPISGHKSVSWYQQVLGQGPQFIFQYYEKEERGRGNFPDRFSARQFPNYSSELNVNALLLGDSALYLCASSPDRGDGAGANVLTFGAGSRLTVL.

In DNA, the CDR3 is TGTGCCAGCAGCGCCAGGACAGGCGATAATTCACCCCTCCACTTT. This encodes CASSARTGDNSPLHF. The chain recombines TRBV7-2 with TRBJ1-6, with 7 bases aligning to TRBD1. V gave up 5 bases and J gave up 5 bases; unmatched junction bases: 6. The CDR3 has 15 residues. Germline CDR1 SGHTA, CDR2 FQGNSA.

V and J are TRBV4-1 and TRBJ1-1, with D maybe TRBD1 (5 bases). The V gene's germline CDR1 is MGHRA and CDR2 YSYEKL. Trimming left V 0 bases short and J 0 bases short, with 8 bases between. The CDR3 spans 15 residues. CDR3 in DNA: TGCGCCAGCAGCCAAGACGACAGATTGAACACTGAAGCTTTCTTT. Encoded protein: CASSQDDRLNTEAFF.

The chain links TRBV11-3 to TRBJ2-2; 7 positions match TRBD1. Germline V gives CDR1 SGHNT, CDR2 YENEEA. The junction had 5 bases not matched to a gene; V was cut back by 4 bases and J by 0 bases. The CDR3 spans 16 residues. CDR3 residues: CASSSEGTANTGELFF. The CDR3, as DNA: TGTGCCAGCAGCTCAGAAGGGACAGCGAACACCGGGGAGCTGTTTTTT.

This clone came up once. Here the CDR3 DNA reads TGTGCCAGCAGCTTGTGGCAGGGCCGCTCCTATAATTCACCCCTCCACTTT. Amino acid sequence: CASSLWQGRSYNSPLHF. The chain is built from TRBV5-5 and TRBJ1-6; D is perhaps TRBD1 (5 bases). This CDR3 comprises 17 residues. Trimming took off 1 base at V and 0 bases at J, with 11 bases between the two ends. The V gene's germline CDR1 is SGHKS and CDR2 YYEKEE (reference sequence).

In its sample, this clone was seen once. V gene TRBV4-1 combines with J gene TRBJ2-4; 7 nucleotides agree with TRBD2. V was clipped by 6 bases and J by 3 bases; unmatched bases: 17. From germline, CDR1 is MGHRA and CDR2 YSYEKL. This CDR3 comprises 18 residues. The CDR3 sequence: CASSPLALRKDGKNIQYF. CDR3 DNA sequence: TGCGCCAGCAGTCCACTAGCGTTGAGGAAGGATGGCAAAAACATTCAGTACTTC.

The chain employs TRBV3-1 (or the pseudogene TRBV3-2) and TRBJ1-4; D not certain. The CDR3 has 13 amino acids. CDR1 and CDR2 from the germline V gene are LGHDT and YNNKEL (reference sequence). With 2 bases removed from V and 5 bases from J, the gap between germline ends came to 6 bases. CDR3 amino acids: CASSQTENEKLFF. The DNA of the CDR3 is TGTGCCAGCAGCCAAACAGAAAATGAAAAACTGTTTTTT.

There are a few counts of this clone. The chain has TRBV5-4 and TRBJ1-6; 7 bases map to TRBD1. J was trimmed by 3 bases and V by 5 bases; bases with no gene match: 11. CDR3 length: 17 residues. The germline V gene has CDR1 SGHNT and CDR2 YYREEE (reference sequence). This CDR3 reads CASSFPGAGGYNSPLHF. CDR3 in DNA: TGTGCCAGCAGTTTCCCCGGGGCAGGGGGCTATAATTCACCCCTCCACTTT.

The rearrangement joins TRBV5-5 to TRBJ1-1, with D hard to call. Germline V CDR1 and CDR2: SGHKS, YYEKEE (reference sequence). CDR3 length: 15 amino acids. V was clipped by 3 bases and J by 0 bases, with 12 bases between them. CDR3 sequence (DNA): TGTGCCAGCAGCTCCGACATAAGAATGAACACTGAAGCTTTCTTT. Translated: CASSSDIRMNTEAFF.

The CDR3, as DNA: TGTGCCTGGAGCGGGACACTGACCTACGAGCAGTACTTC. Encoded protein: CAWSGTLTYEQYF. V and J are TRBV30 and TRBJ2-7; possible D gene TRBD1, 6 bases. Trimming cost V 3 bases and J 2 bases, with 11 bases left between them. This CDR3 region has 13 residues. Germline CDR1 is GTSNPN and CDR2 is SVGIG (reference sequence).

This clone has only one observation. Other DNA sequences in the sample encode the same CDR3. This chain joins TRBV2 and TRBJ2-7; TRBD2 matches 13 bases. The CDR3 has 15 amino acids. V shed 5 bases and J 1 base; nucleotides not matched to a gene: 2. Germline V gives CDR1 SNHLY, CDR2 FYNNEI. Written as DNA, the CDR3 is TGTGCCAGCAGTCAGACTAGCGGGAGGTCCTACGAGCAGTACTTC. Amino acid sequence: CASSQTSGRSYEQYF.

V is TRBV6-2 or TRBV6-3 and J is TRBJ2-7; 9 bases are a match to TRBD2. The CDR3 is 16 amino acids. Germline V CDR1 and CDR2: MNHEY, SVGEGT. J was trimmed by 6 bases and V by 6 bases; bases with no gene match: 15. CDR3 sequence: CASSPNAGTSIGEQYF. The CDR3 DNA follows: TGTGCCAGCAGCCCTAATGCCGGGACTAGCATCGGCGAGCAGTACTTC.

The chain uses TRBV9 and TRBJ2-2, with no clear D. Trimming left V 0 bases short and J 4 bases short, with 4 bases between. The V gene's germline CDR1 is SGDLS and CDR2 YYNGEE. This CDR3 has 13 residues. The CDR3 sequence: CASSVDSTGELFF. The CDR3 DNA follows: TGTGCCAGCAGCGTAGATTCCACCGGGGAGCTGTTTTTT.

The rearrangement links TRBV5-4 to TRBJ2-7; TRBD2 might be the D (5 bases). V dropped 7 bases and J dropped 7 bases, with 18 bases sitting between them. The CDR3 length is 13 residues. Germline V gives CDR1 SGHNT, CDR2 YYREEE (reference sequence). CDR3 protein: CASHQVGVVEQYF. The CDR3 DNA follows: TGTGCCAGCCACCAGGTCGGGGTCGTGGAGCAGTACTTC.

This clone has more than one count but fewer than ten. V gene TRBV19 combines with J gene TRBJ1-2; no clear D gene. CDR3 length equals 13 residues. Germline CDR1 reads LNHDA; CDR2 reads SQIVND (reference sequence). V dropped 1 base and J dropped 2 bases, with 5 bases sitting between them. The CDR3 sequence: CASSIGGNYGYTF. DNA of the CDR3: TGTGCCAGTAGTATAGGCGGCAACTATGGCTACACCTTC.

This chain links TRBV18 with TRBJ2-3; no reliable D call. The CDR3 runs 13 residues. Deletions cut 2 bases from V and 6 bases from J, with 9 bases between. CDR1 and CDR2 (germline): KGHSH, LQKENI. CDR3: CASSPGGVDTQYF. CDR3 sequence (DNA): TGTGCCAGCTCACCAGGTGGGGTCGATACGCAGTATTTT.

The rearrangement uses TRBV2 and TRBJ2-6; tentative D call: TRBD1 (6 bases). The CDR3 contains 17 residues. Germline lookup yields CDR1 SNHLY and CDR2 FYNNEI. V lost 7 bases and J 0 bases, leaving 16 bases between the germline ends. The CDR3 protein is CASTQTGLPSGANVLTF. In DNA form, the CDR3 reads TGTGCCAGCACCCAGACAGGCCTCCCCTCTGGGGCCAACGTCCTGACTTTC.